The rows below give T cell receptor beta chains drawn from one sample of a study of early T cells in non-severe SARS-CoV-2 infection. TCRdb re-called the 5' RACE reads through MiXCR, storing one row per CDR3 protein. This table has about 60,000 distinct CDR3 sequences, 9.1% appearing once. Sequences were obtained from whole blood. These TCRs come from an adult who was a healthcare worker with PCR-confirmed SARS-CoV-2 infection or an uninfected control (not recorded which). Both conserved end residues are part of each CDR3. The order of the fields is clone size, V gene, D gene, J gene, CDR3 length, CDR3 DNA, CDR3 protein. D genes are given only for firm matches. Clone size is shown for a subset of rows, as once, few, many or a class of expanded clone.

abundance: NA
v_gene: TRBV28
d_gene: TRBD2
j_gene: TRBJ2-7
len: 16
CDR3nt: TGTGCCAGCAGCCCTCTGCTAGCGGGAGTCACCTACGAGCAGTACTTC
CDR3aa: CASSPLLAGVTYEQYF

abundance: NA
v_gene: TRBV10-3
d_gene: TRBD1
j_gene: TRBJ1-1
len: 13
CDR3nt: TGTGCCATCGGGGACAGGGGGAACACTGAAGCTTTCTTT
CDR3aa: CAIGDRGNTEAFF

abundance: few
v_gene: TRBV12-5
d_gene: TRBD2
j_gene: TRBJ2-1
len: 16
CDR3nt: TGTGCTAGTGGTTTTGCTAGCGGGAGGGCCCACAATGAGCAGTTCTTC
CDR3aa: CASGFASGRAHNEQFF

abundance: many
v_gene: TRBV20-1
d_gene: TRBD2
j_gene: TRBJ2-5
len: 15
CDR3nt: TGCAGTGCGCTACTAGCGGGAGAGGGATCGGAGACCCAGTACTTC
CDR3aa: CSALLAGEGSETQYF

abundance: few
v_gene: TRBV5-1
d_gene: NA
j_gene: TRBJ2-7
len: 14
CDR3nt: TGCGCCAGCAGCTCCACAGGATCTTCCTACGAGCAGTACTTC
CDR3aa: CASSSTGSSYEQYF

abundance: many
v_gene: TRBV5-1
d_gene: TRBD1
j_gene: TRBJ2-2
len: 16
CDR3nt: TGCGCCAGCAGCTTGGATACAGGGGCGAACACCGGGGAGCTGTTTTTT
CDR3aa: CASSLDTGANTGELFF

abundance: NA
v_gene: TRBV5-4
d_gene: TRBD2
j_gene: TRBJ2-3
len: 16
CDR3nt: TGTGCCAGCAGCTTGGATCCTAGCGGGAACACAGATACGCAGTATTTT
CDR3aa: CASSLDPSGNTDTQYF

abundance: NA
v_gene: TRBV27
d_gene: NA
j_gene: TRBJ1-6
len: 13
CDR3nt: TGTGCCAGCAGTCCCGGTTATAATTCACCCCTCCACTTT
CDR3aa: CASSPGYNSPLHF

abundance: NA
v_gene: TRBV20-1
d_gene: TRBD2
j_gene: TRBJ2-3
len: 13
CDR3nt: TGCAGTGCTAGACGCGGGACTAGCCAGTCGCAGTATTTT
CDR3aa: CSARRGTSQSQYF

abundance: NA
v_gene: TRBV20-1
d_gene: TRBD1
j_gene: TRBJ1-2
len: 11
CDR3nt: TGCAGAGCTCAGGGGGGCTATGGCTACACCTTC
CDR3aa: CRAQGGYGYTF

abundance: many
v_gene: TRBV12-5
d_gene: TRBD2
j_gene: TRBJ2-3
len: 21
CDR3nt: TGTGCTAGTGGTTTGGCCACGTTCGGGACTAGCGGGAGAGGTGGCCCGGGAAGGCAGTATTTT
CDR3aa: CASGLATFGTSGRGGPGRQYF

abundance: medium-sized
v_gene: TRBV6-1
d_gene: TRBD2
j_gene: TRBJ2-1
len: 16
CDR3nt: TGTGCCAGCAGTAGGGGACTAGCGGAGCAGTACAATGAGCAGTTCTTC
CDR3aa: CASSRGLAEQYNEQFF

abundance: few
v_gene: TRBV5-4
d_gene: NA
j_gene: TRBJ1-2
len: 14
CDR3nt: TGTGCCAGCAGCCCCAGGACGGGTTGGTATGGCTACACCTTC
CDR3aa: CASSPRTGWYGYTF

abundance: many
v_gene: TRBV7-3
d_gene: NA
j_gene: TRBJ2-1
len: 15
CDR3nt: TGTGCCAGCAGCCGTCGGGGGGCGCAGGTCAATGAGCAGTTCTTC
CDR3aa: CASSRRGAQVNEQFF

abundance: many
v_gene: TRBV12-3/TRBV12-4
d_gene: NA
j_gene: TRBJ1-1
len: 15
CDR3nt: TGTGCCAGCAGTCTCAGGGGACACCTGGACACTGAAGCTTTCTTT
CDR3aa: CASSLRGHLDTEAFF

abundance: NA
v_gene: TRBV29-1
d_gene: NA
j_gene: TRBJ2-7
len: 13
CDR3nt: TGCAGCGTTACCACTGGCAGGACCTACGAGCAGTACTTC
CDR3aa: CSVTTGRTYEQYF

abundance: NA
v_gene: TRBV18
d_gene: NA
j_gene: TRBJ2-6
len: 17
CDR3nt: TGTGCCAGCTCACCGGGGGGCTTCAGCTCTGGGGCCAACGTCCTGACTTTC
CDR3aa: CASSPGGFSSGANVLTF

abundance: many
v_gene: TRBV6-5
d_gene: NA
j_gene: TRBJ2-3
len: 17
CDR3nt: TGTGCCAGCAGTTACTCGTTGCTGGGCGGGAGCACAGATACGCAGTATTTT
CDR3aa: CASSYSLLGGSTDTQYF

abundance: few
v_gene: TRBV21-1
d_gene: NA
j_gene: TRBJ2-5
len: 15
CDR3nt: TGTGCCAGCGCGCCCCCAGGGAAACGGAAGGAGACCCAGTACTTC
CDR3aa: CASAPPGKRKETQYF

abundance: NA
v_gene: TRBV12-3/TRBV12-4
d_gene: NA
j_gene: TRBJ2-5
len: 15
CDR3nt: TGTGCCAGCAGAGGGGACTCAAATTTCCAAGAGACCCAGTACTTC
CDR3aa: CASRGDSNFQETQYF

abundance: many
v_gene: TRBV5-1
d_gene: TRBD1
j_gene: TRBJ2-3
len: 14
CDR3nt: TGCGCCAGCAGGCCGGGACAGCTCACAGATACGCAGTATTTT
CDR3aa: CASRPGQLTDTQYF

abundance: few
v_gene: TRBV11-2
d_gene: NA
j_gene: TRBJ1-3
len: 14
CDR3nt: TGTGCCAGCAGGAGGACAGACCCGGGAAACACCATATATTTT
CDR3aa: CASRRTDPGNTIYF